This TCR beta chain was observed in a study of T cell clones after liver transplantation. Study at large: As an antigen-independent comparator, third-party-reactive TCRbeta sequences came from pre-transplant mixed lymphocyte reactions.

V was cut by 2 bases and J by 2 bases, with 13 bases left in between. CDR1 is MNHNY, CDR2 SVGAGI, per germline (reference sequence). The CDR3 runs 15 residues. Assay used: immunoSEQ multiplex PCR; TCRdb lists only in-frame clones, some missing. Here the sample spans around 77,000 clones, about four fifths being singletons. The sample was CD4+ T cells from blood, taken 12 months after liver transplant. The chain employs TRBV6-6 and TRBJ2-7; perhaps TRBD1 as D (5 bases). The receptor comes from a human patient who received a liver transplant. Among the T cells, some may be from the graft donor. In DNA form, the CDR3 reads TGTGCCAGCAGTTACACAGGCTCCGTTGCCTACGAGCAGTACTTC. This codes for CASSYTGSVAYEQYF.